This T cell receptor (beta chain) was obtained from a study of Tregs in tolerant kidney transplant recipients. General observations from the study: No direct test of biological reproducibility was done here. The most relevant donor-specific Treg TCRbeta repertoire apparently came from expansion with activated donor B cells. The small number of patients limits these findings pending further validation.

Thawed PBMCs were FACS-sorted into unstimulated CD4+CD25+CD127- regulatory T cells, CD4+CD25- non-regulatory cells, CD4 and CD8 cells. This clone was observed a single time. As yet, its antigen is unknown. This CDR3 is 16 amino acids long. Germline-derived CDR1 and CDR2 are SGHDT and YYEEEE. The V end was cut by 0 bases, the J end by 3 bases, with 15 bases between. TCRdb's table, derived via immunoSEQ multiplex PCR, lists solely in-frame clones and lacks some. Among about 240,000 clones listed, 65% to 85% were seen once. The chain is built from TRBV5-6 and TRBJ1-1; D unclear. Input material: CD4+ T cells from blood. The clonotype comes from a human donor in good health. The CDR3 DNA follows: TGTGCCAGCAGCTTGGAGCTTTCGGGGAAGGACACTGAAGCTTTCTTT. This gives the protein CASSLELSGKDTEAFF.